A selection of T cell receptor beta chains follows, all from one sample in a study of blood T cell repertoires in COVID-19. The data were produced by immunoSEQ multiplex PCR, yet TCRdb's version contains in-frame clones alone and is incomplete. In the table there are about 200,000 clones, 88% of which are singletons. The sample taken for sequencing was peripheral blood. The origin of the receptors is a man aged 18 to 35 with active or convalescent COVID-19. Both conserved end residues are part of each CDR3. The order of the fields is V gene, J gene, CDR3 protein.

TRBV15	TRBJ2-2	CATSRGQGPNTGELFF
TRBV5-6	TRBJ1-2	CASSYDDRGTLDGYTF
TRBV6-1	TRBJ1-3	CASSEYIPMGQGGNTIYF
TRBV5-1	TRBJ1-1	CASSLGEGEAFF
TRBV5-6	TRBJ1-1	CASSLAFPDRGTEAFF
TRBV29-1	TRBJ2-7	CSVHTGDTYEQYF
TRBV12-5	TRBJ1-1	CASGLEIHGGVFF
TRBV18	TRBJ2-7	CASSPGGTAYEQYF
TRBV21-1	TRBJ2-5	CASSKARDRGGETQYF
TRBV7-9	TRBJ2-5	CASSLLAEAETQYF
TRBV10-3	TRBJ1-1	CAISESWSDTEAFF
TRBV21-1	TRBJ2-3	CASSKAFLRGTGMTDTQYF
TRBV5-5	TRBJ2-2	CASSLRLVSGELFF
TRBV2	TRBJ1-5	CASSEVSSNQPQHF
TRBV27	TRBJ2-5	CASSASAGLDRETQYF
TRBV10-2	TRBJ1-5	CASSERAGGYQPQHF
TRBV28	TRBJ2-7	CASSLRYEQYF
TRBV12-3/TRBV12-4	TRBJ2-7	CASSWSPGEQYF
TRBV12-3/TRBV12-4	TRBJ1-3	CASSWGPGNTIYF
TRBV9	TRBJ1-6	CASSLNPGTTSPLHF
TRBV3-1/TRBV3-2	TRBJ2-7	CASSQERGEQYF
TRBV30	TRBJ1-2	CAWSLQDREYGYTF
TRBV5-5	TRBJ1-1	CASSLGTSNTEAFF
TRBV29-1	TRBJ2-7	CSVFTGSLAEQYF
TRBV9	TRBJ2-1	CASSVEAGDRHEQFF
TRBV7-8	TRBJ2-2	CASSFEGLAGSTGELFF
TRBV9	TRBJ2-1	CASSATSGYYNEQFF
TRBV19	TRBJ2-3	CASSIGQGGFSPEYF
TRBV7-6	TRBJ2-7	CASSLEGTSNEQYF
TRBV11-2	TRBJ2-2	CASSSSDTGELFF
TRBV2	TRBJ1-2	CASSGPHSNYGYTF
TRBV6-5	TRBJ2-1	CASSRPGQKNNEQFF
TRBV4-3	TRBJ2-1	CASSQVAGIYNEQFF
TRBV7-2	TRBJ2-2	CASSFSGAGGTGELFF
TRBV30	TRBJ1-1	CAWSVPGFTEAFF
TRBV6-1	TRBJ2-2	CASSEAGGPGELFF